These 14 T cell receptor beta chains originate from one sample sequenced in a study of blood T cell repertoires in COVID-19. Using immunoSEQ multiplex PCR, the repertoire was profiled, and TCRdb retains in-frame clones only, with some absent. This repertoire shows some 700,000 clones, 85% to 90% found once; its top ten account for approximately 0.25%. The material sequenced was peripheral blood. These receptors all come from a woman younger than 30 with acute or convalescent COVID-19.

V is TRBV11-1 and J is TRBJ2-7; D gene ambiguous. Trimming pared 3 bases from V and 4 bases from J, leaving 7 bases between. CDR1 is SGHAT, CDR2 FQDESV, per germline (reference sequence). The CDR3 contains 12 residues. The CDR3, as DNA: TGTGCCAGCAGCTTTTACGGGTACGAGCAGTACTTC. Its protein product is CASSFYGYEQYF.

This rearrangement joins TRBV5-1 to TRBJ2-3, with 11 bases matching TRBD2. With V trimmed by 4 bases and J by 4 bases, 11 bases remained unmatched. CDR3 length: 17 amino acids. Germline CDR1 SGHRS, CDR2 YFSETQ. The CDR3 is CASSTKPTSGGPDTQYF. The CDR3 bases are TGCGCCAGCAGCACGAAACCTACTAGCGGGGGACCAGATACGCAGTATTTT.

This clone was counted a single time. The chain links TRBV9 to TRBJ2-6, with a possible D match to TRBD2 (5 bases). The CDR3 length is 17 residues. Germline V gene sequence: CDR1 SGDLS, CDR2 YYNGEE. V was clipped by 4 bases and J by 0 bases, with 14 bases between them. CDR3 region: CASSPGLYVSGANVLTF. The CDR3 DNA follows: TGTGCCAGCAGCCCCGGACTTTACGTCTCTGGGGCCAACGTCCTGACTTTC.

V is TRBV27 and J is TRBJ2-7, with 11 positions matching TRBD1. V lost 8 bases to trimming and J lost 4 bases; unmatched junction nucleotides: 7. Germline V gene sequence: CDR1 MNHEY, CDR2 SMNVEV (reference sequence). This CDR3 is built from 14 residues. For the CDR3, the DNA is TGTGCCAGCCGGGACAGGGGGGTCAGTTACGAGCAGTACTTC. Translated, it gives CASRDRGVSYEQYF.

For the CDR3, the DNA is TGTGCCAGCACCTGGACAGAACAATACTATGGCTACACCTTC. It translates to CASTWTEQYYGYTF. V gene TRBV6-5 combines with J gene TRBJ1-2; perhaps TRBD1 as D (6 bases). Germline V gene sequence: CDR1 MNHEY, CDR2 SVGAGI. Trimming took 7 bases from V and 3 from J, leaving 15 bases between them. This CDR3 has 14 amino acids.

V and J are TRBV3-1 (or the pseudogene TRBV3-2) and TRBJ1-2; TRBD1 matches 9 bases. The CDR3 runs to 14 residues. With 5 bases clipped from V and 6 bases from J, the junction kept 7 bases outside the gene matches. Germline CDR1 LGHDT, CDR2 YNNKEL (reference sequence). The CDR3 loop is CASSYGTGKDGYTF. The CDR3 DNA sequence: TGTGCCAGCAGCTATGGGACAGGGAAGGATGGCTACACCTTC.

To note about this clone: This same CDR3 is encoded by further DNA sequences in the sample. This chain connects TRBV10-3 to TRBJ1-1; D is ambiguous. Trimming left V 3 bases short and J 7 bases short, with 6 bases between. Germline V lookup: CDR1 ENHRY, CDR2 SYGVKD. The CDR3 loop spans 11 amino acids. CDR3 region: CAISEGGEAFF. DNA of the CDR3: TGTGCCATCAGTGAAGGAGGTGAAGCTTTCTTT.

This clone has a single count. The V gene is TRBV2, the J gene TRBJ1-2, with 7 bases lining up with TRBD1. J gave up 5 bases and V 8 bases, and 14 bases lay outside the gene matches. The CDR3 is 15 amino acids. From germline, CDR1 is SNHLY and CDR2 FYNNEI. The CDR3 loop is CASGVERTGGYGYTF. In nucleotides, the CDR3 is TGTGCCAGCGGGGTAGAGCGGACAGGAGGATATGGCTACACCTTC.

The J gene is TRBJ1-1, the V gene TRBV5-5; perhaps TRBD1 as D (5 bases). Germline CDR1 is SGHKS and CDR2 is YYEKEE (reference sequence). V dropped 1 base and J dropped 5 bases, with 12 bases sitting between them. This CDR3 has 14 residues. The CDR3 nucleotides are TGTGCCAGCAGCTTGCAGGGCCAGAGAACTGAAGCTTTCTTT. Encoded protein: CASSLQGQRTEAFF.

V usage is TRBV4-2 and J usage is TRBJ2-5; 9 nucleotides agree with TRBD2. This CDR3 spans 15 amino acids. Germline V CDR1 and CDR2: LGHNA, YNFKEQ. The ends lost 2 bases at V and 0 bases at J; junction bases unmatched: 1. The CDR3 region is CASSQLAGNQETQYF. CDR3 DNA sequence: TGTGCCAGCAGCCAACTAGCGGGGAACCAAGAGACCCAGTACTTC.

This rearrangement joins TRBV28 to TRBJ1-2; 10 bases line up with TRBD1. The CDR3 spans 14 residues. The V gene end was trimmed by 7 bases and the J gene end by 5 bases; junction bases not matched to a gene: 7. The germline gives CDR1 MDHEN, CDR2 SYDVKM. CDR3 sequence reads: CASTRDRGLYGYTF. CDR3 DNA sequence: TGTGCCAGCACCAGGGACAGGGGATTGTATGGCTACACCTTC.

In its sample, this clone was seen once. The genes are TRBV4-2 and TRBJ2-1; 12 bases fit TRBD2. J was trimmed by 6 bases and V by 0 bases; bases with no gene match: 3. The V gene's germline CDR1 is LGHNA and CDR2 YNFKEQ. The CDR3 has 16 residues. The CDR3 is CASSQDGTSGFNEQFF. The DNA of the CDR3 is TGTGCCAGCAGCCAAGATGGGACTAGCGGGTTCAATGAGCAGTTCTTC.

This clone was counted only a few times. The V and J genes are TRBV15 and TRBJ2-3, with 9 bases matching TRBD1. V dropped 0 bases and J dropped 4; count of bases not matched to a gene: 2. The CDR3 sequence is 15 residues long. Germline assignment: CDR1 LNHNV and CDR2 YYDKDF (reference sequence). DNA for the CDR3: TGTGCCACCAGCAGAGATAGGACAGGGGCAGATACGCAGTATTTT. Residues: CATSRDRTGADTQYF.

The chain employs TRBV19 and TRBJ1-5, with 8 bases identical to TRBD1. Germline V gene data show CDR1 as LNHDA and CDR2 as SQIVND (reference sequence). This CDR3 is built from 15 residues. The V and J ends lost 7 bases and 9 bases, in that order; junction bases with no gene match: 14. CDR3 nucleotide sequence: TGTGCCAGTATTCCGGGCAGGGGGCACCTAGCGCCCCAGCATTTT. This gives the protein CASIPGRGHLAPQHF. The complete variable domain, with remaining parts taken from reference TRBV19 and TRBJ1-5, reads DGGITQSPKYLFRKEGQNVTLSCEQNLNHDAMYWYRQDPGQGLRLIYYSQIVNDFQKGDIAEGYSVSREKKESFPLTVTSAQKNPTAFYLCASIPGRGHLAPQHFGDGTRLSIL.